This T cell receptor beta chain emerged from a study of blood T cell repertoires in COVID-19. Overall study: The origin of the acute and convalescent COVID-19 samples was the United States, Italy and Spain. T cells, B-cell-depleted T cells, or PBMCs supplied cDNA or gDNA.

The CDR3 is 13 residues long. Losses at the gene ends were 4 bases for V and 7 bases for J; bases not matched to a gene: 3. Germline values: CDR1 KGHSH, CDR2 LQKENI. Measured with immunoSEQ multiplex PCR; TCRdb has only the in-frame clones, and not every one. The data show 70,000 to 80,000 clones, with 87% seen just once and 5% to 6.5% held by the top ten. This TCR was recovered from a woman aged 45 to 65 with acute or convalescent COVID-19. The gene calls are TRBV18 and TRBJ1-5; 8 nucleotides line up with TRBD1. The sequenced sample consisted of peripheral blood. CDR3 DNA: TGTGCCAGCTCACAGGACAGGGACCAGCCCCAGCATTTT. Translation gives CASSQDRDQPQHF.